The 30 T cell receptor beta chains given below trace back to one sample, sequenced in a study of neurological immune-mediated disorders. TCRdb reanalysed the 5' RACE reads using MiXCR and keeps one entry per CDR3 protein. Altogether 55,000 to 75,000 distinct CDR3 sequences are present, around 5.2% being singletons, with the ten largest covering 2.5% to 3%. Source material: PBMCs. These receptors were taken from a woman in her twenties or thirties with multiple sclerosis.

This clonotype has a handful of counts. This sequence joins TRBV20-1 and TRBJ2-3; D ambiguous. Germline CDR1 reads DFQATT; CDR2 reads SNEGSKA (reference sequence). Trimming cost V 0 bases and J 1 base, with 11 bases left between them. This CDR3 is built from 15 residues. CDR3 amino acids: CSAREEPSRTDTQYF. In DNA form, the CDR3 reads TGCAGTGCTAGAGAAGAACCATCCCGCACAGATACGCAGTATTTT.

There are a few counts of this clonotype. The chain links TRBV20-1 to TRBJ2-7, with D hard to call. The CDR3 spans 12 residues. The germline V gene encodes CDR1 DFQATT and CDR2 SNEGSKA (reference sequence). Trimming removed 4 bases from V and 1 base from J, with 8 bases in between. The CDR3 DNA is TGCAGTGCTACCGACGGATCCTACGAGCAGTACTTC. This gives the protein CSATDGSYEQYF.

This clonotype was picked up many times. The CDR3 DNA sequence: TGCGCCAGCAGCTCTGGGACACTGTACGAGCAGTACTTC. As protein: CASSSGTLYEQYF. This sequence joins TRBV5-1 and TRBJ2-7, with D tentatively TRBD1 (6 bases). V lost 3 bases to trimming and J lost 4 bases, with 11 bases between them. Germline CDR1 and CDR2: SGHRS and YFSETQ. The CDR3 contains 13 residues.

This clonotype showed up just a few times. The chain links TRBV7-9 to TRBJ2-7; tentatively, D is TRBD1 (5 bases). Trimming took off 1 base at V and 2 bases at J, with 9 bases between the two ends. This CDR3 is 14 amino acids long. Germline V gene lookup returns CDR1 SEHNR and CDR2 FQNEAQ (reference sequence). In DNA form, the CDR3 reads TGTGCCAGCAGCTTAGTCGACAGTGCCTACGAGCAGTACTTC. Its translation is CASSLVDSAYEQYF.

The sample holds many counts of this clonotype. The rearrangement joins TRBV7-9 to TRBJ1-4, with D possibly being TRBD1 (5 bases). The CDR3 has 12 amino acids. Germline assignment: CDR1 SEHNR and CDR2 FQNEAQ (reference sequence). V shed 6 bases and J shed 6 bases, with 8 bases lying between them. CDR3 bases: TGTGCCAGCAGTCAAGGGGATGAAAAACTGTTTTTT. It yields the protein CASSQGDEKLFF.

This clonotype was seen at least ten times. The J gene is TRBJ1-1, the V gene TRBV12-3 or TRBV12-4, with TRBD1 as a possible D gene (6 bases). The CDR3 covers 11 residues. The V and J ends lost 6 bases and 7 bases respectively, with 9 bases between them. CDR3 region: CASRTRGEAFF. The DNA of the CDR3 is TGTGCCAGCAGGACCAGGGGTGAAGCTTTCTTT.

This clonotype was observed at least ten times. The chain employs TRBV20-1 and TRBJ2-2, with 7 bases matching TRBD1. The CDR3 has 15 residues. The J segment lost 6 bases and the V segment lost 0 bases, leaving 7 bases of the junction unmatched. CDR1 and CDR2 from the germline V gene are DFQATT and SNEGSKA (reference sequence). In nucleotides, the CDR3 is TGCAGTGCTAGAGATTCGGGCAGGGGGTCCGGGGAGCTGTTTTTT. Translated, it gives CSARDSGRGSGELFF.

The chain has TRBV5-1 and TRBJ2-6; tentative D call: TRBD1 (6 bases). The CDR3 has 16 residues. CDR1 is SGHRS and CDR2 is YFSETQ in the germline V gene. The germline V and J ends were trimmed by 8 bases and 0 bases, with 15 bases remaining between them. The CDR3 coding sequence is TGCGCCAGACCTCCGGGACACATCTCTGGGGCCAACGTCCTGACTTTC. It codes for CARPPGHISGANVLTF.

There are many counts of this clonotype. The chain has TRBV20-1 and TRBJ2-4, with 7 bases lining up with TRBD1. CDR1 and CDR2 (germline): DFQATT, SNEGSKA (reference sequence). With 6 bases clipped from V and 8 bases from J, the junction kept 10 bases outside the gene matches. The CDR3 consists of 13 residues. CDR3 nucleotide sequence: TGCAGTGCACCAAGGGGGCGCGAGTACATTCAGTACTTC. Translating it yields CSAPRGREYIQYF.

This clonotype was observed at least ten times. The chain combines TRBV5-5 with TRBJ2-1; TRBD2 agrees at 10 bases. The CDR3 spans 17 residues. Trimming cost V 0 bases and J 4 bases; bases outside gene matches: 7. The V gene's germline CDR1 is SGHKS and CDR2 YYEKEE (reference sequence). The CDR3 region is CASSLVRAGGRYNEQFF. DNA of the CDR3: TGTGCCAGCAGCTTGGTACGAGCGGGGGGGCGGTACAATGAGCAGTTCTTC.

This clonotype has more than one count but fewer than ten. A much larger clone lies one base from this, so it may be a read error. The genes are TRBV18 and TRBJ1-1; the D is unclear. In germline, CDR1 is KGHSH, CDR2 LQKENI. The CDR3 length is 13 residues. V was pared by 6 bases and J by 0 bases, with 8 bases between. The CDR3 coding sequence is TGTGCCAGCTCCGAGGAAATGAACACTGAAGCTTTCTTT. It translates to CASSEEMNTEAFF. The entire variable domain, with the rest obtained from reference TRBV18 and TRBJ1-1, is as follows: NAGVMQNPRHLVRRRGQEARLRCSPMKGHSHVYWYRQLPEEGLKFMVYLQKENIIDESGMPKERFSAEFPKEGPSILRIQQVVRGDSAAYFCASSEEMNTEAFFGQGTRLTVV.

This clonotype was counted at least ten times. CDR3 sequence reads: CATSREGGGYTF. The CDR3 coding sequence is TGTGCCACCAGCAGAGAGGGGGGAGGCTACACCTTC. This sequence joins TRBV15 and TRBJ1-2, with TRBD1 as a possible D gene (5 bases). Trimming removed 0 bases at V and 8 bases at J, with 7 bases between. This CDR3 contains 12 residues. Germline loops: CDR1 LNHNV, CDR2 YYDKDF (reference sequence).

In this sample, this clonotype turned up many times. CDR3 DNA: TGCGCCAGCAAGACAGGTGCGGGGGGGCTCTCGGACTACGAGCAGTACTTC. It encodes CASKTGAGGLSDYEQYF. This rearrangement joins TRBV5-1 to TRBJ2-7; 9 bases agree with TRBD2. The CDR3 contains 17 residues. J gave up 3 bases and V 6 bases, and 16 bases lay outside the gene matches. Germline V lookup: CDR1 SGHRS, CDR2 YFSETQ. Drawing the rest from reference TRBV5-1 and TRBJ2-7, the complete variable domain is KAGVTQTPRYLIKTRGQQVTLSCSPISGHRSVSWYQQTPGQGLQFLFEYFSETQRNKGNFPGRFSGRQFSNSRSEMNVSTLELGDSALYLCASKTGAGGLSDYEQYFGPGTRLTVT.

This clonotype appeared many times. The J gene is TRBJ2-7, the V gene TRBV28; weak D call: TRBD2 (7 bases). V was pared by 5 bases and J by 0 bases, with 11 bases between. The germline gives CDR1 MDHEN, CDR2 SYDVKM. CDR3 length: 14 amino acids. The CDR3 sequence is CASSGGGGSYEQYF. Here the CDR3 DNA reads TGTGCCAGCAGTGGGGGCGGGGGCTCCTACGAGCAGTACTTC.

Details on this clonotype: The junction shows a germline mismatch at one end, possibly a read error. This chain uses TRBV28 with TRBJ1-5, with 9 bases lining up with TRBD1. The length of the CDR3 is 14 residues. Germline V lookup: CDR1 MDHEN, CDR2 SYDVKM. This CDR3 reads CVSRATGGGQPQNF. CDR3 DNA sequence: TGTGTCAGCAGAGCTACAGGGGGCGGTCAGCCCCAGAATTTT.

This clonotype occurred a few times. Compared with germline, one end of the junction differs, possibly owing to a read error. The V and J genes are TRBV12-3 or TRBV12-4 and TRBJ1-3; D gene unclear. This CDR3 spans 12 amino acids. The CDR3 region is CASSFSGKTIYF. DNA for the CDR3: TGTGCCAGCAGTTTCTCAGGAAAAACCATATATTTT.

This chain links TRBV5-6 with TRBJ2-5; possibly TRBD2 for D (6 bases). Germline CDR1 and CDR2: SGHDT and YYEEEE. Trimming removed 4 bases from V and 5 bases from J, with 12 bases in between. This CDR3 contains 13 residues. The CDR3 here is CASSPRLVETQYF. The CDR3 nucleotides are TGTGCCAGCAGCCCGCGACTAGTGGAGACCCAGTACTTC.

This clonotype was detected ten times or more. V usage is TRBV20-1 and J usage is TRBJ1-1; 12 bases agree with TRBD1. This CDR3 contains 16 residues. The germline CDR1 and CDR2 sequences are DFQATT and SNEGSKA (reference sequence). Trimming took 5 bases from V and 5 from J; bases not matched to a gene: 12. CDR3 nucleotide sequence: TGCAGTGCTTTGGGACAGGGGGCCATTAAGAGTACTGAAGCTTTCTTT. Translation gives CSALGQGAIKSTEAFF.

Details on this clonotype: A read error may be the cause here, since a much bigger clone is one base away. The J gene is TRBJ1-1, the V gene TRBV5-1; no reliable D call. Germline V gene data show CDR1 as SGHRS and CDR2 as YFSETQ. This CDR3 is 14 amino acids long. V lost 4 bases and J lost 1, with 11 bases in between. As DNA, the CDR3 is TGCGCCAGCAGCCAATCAGAAGGGAACACTGAAGCTTTCTTT. Its protein is CASSQSEGNTEAFF.

The table lists this clonotype with many counts. The rearrangement joins TRBV7-2 to TRBJ2-1; 12 bases align to TRBD2. Germline CDR1 is SGHTA and CDR2 is FQGNSA. The ends lost 5 bases at V and 4 bases at J; junction bases unmatched: 3. The CDR3 sequence is 15 residues long. This CDR3 is CASSVLAGGYNEQFF. The CDR3 DNA is TGTGCCAGCAGCGTACTAGCGGGGGGTTACAATGAGCAGTTCTTC. Together with reference TRBV7-2 and TRBJ2-1, the CDR3 gives the full variable domain: GAGVSQSPSNKVTEKGKDVELRCDPISGHTALYWYRQSLGQGLEFLIYFQGNSAPDKSGLPSDRFSAERTGGSVSTLTIQRTQQEDSAVYLCASSVLAGGYNEQFFGPGTRLTVL.

This clonotype was detected many times. This chain joins TRBV5-1 and TRBJ2-5, with D unresolved. CDR3 length equals 11 residues. Trimming pared 4 bases from V and 3 bases from J, leaving 4 bases between. Germline loops: CDR1 SGHRS, CDR2 YFSETQ. The CDR3 is CASSAEETQYF. In DNA, the CDR3 is TGCGCCAGCAGCGCAGAAGAGACCCAGTACTTC.

This clonotype was seen many times. The chain carries TRBV29-1 and TRBJ2-1; D is perhaps TRBD2 (5 bases). V shed 6 bases and J shed 9 bases, with 15 bases lying between them. The CDR3 spans 12 residues. The germline CDR1 and CDR2 sequences are SQVTM and ANQGSEA. As DNA, the CDR3 is TGCAGCGTCGATGGTCCGGGGTTTGAGCAGTTCTTC. This sequence encodes CSVDGPGFEQFF.

CDR3 residues: CSARPSRGGTEAFF. Here the CDR3 DNA reads TGCAGTGCTAGGCCCTCAAGGGGAGGGACTGAAGCTTTCTTT. This sequence joins TRBV20-1 and TRBJ1-1, with a weak D call TRBD1 (5 bases). The CDR3 sequence is 14 residues long. V shed 3 bases and J shed 5 bases, with 16 bases lying between them. Per the germline V gene, CDR1 is DFQATT and CDR2 is SNEGSKA (reference sequence).

This clonotype was counted many times. The chain has TRBV5-1 and TRBJ2-1; no reliable D call. Trimming removed 2 bases at V and 10 bases at J, with 7 bases between. The CDR3 totals 11 residues. In germline, CDR1 is SGHRS, CDR2 YFSETQ. The chain's CDR3 is CASSLEGEQFF. Written as DNA, the CDR3 is TGCGCCAGCAGCTTAGAAGGGGAGCAGTTCTTC. Drawing the rest from reference TRBV5-1 and TRBJ2-1, the complete variable domain is KAGVTQTPRYLIKTRGQQVTLSCSPISGHRSVSWYQQTPGQGLQFLFEYFSETQRNKGNFPGRFSGRQFSNSRSEMNVSTLELGDSALYLCASSLEGEQFFGPGTRLTVL.

The V and J genes are TRBV10-1 and TRBJ2-5, with D possibly being TRBD1 (5 bases). CDR1 WNHNN and CDR2 SYGVQD come from the germline V gene (reference sequence). Trimming took 5 bases from V and 0 from J, leaving 10 bases between them. The CDR3 has 14 amino acids. This chain's CDR3 is CASSSDRDQETQYF. The CDR3 DNA is TGCGCCAGCAGTTCCGACAGAGACCAAGAGACCCAGTACTTC.

This clonotype was detected many times. This sequence joins TRBV4-2 and TRBJ2-1; D is undetermined. Germline V gene lookup returns CDR1 LGHNA and CDR2 YNFKEQ. The V and J ends lost 3 bases and 0 bases respectively, with 12 bases between them. The CDR3 extends over 16 amino acids. The CDR3 DNA sequence: TGTGCCAGCAGCCACGCCTTCTCCGACTCCTACAATGAGCAGTTCTTC. Amino acids: CASSHAFSDSYNEQFF.

This clonotype was counted ten times or more. This chain links TRBV5-1 with TRBJ2-7; either TRBD1 or TRBD2 may fit D (5 bases each). The CDR3 is made up of 15 amino acids. The germline V gene has CDR1 SGHRS and CDR2 YFSETQ. V shed 0 bases and J shed 4 bases, with 14 bases lying between them. CDR3 loop: CASSLVAGSWYEQYF. CDR3 sequence (DNA): TGCGCCAGCAGCTTGGTGGCAGGGAGTTGGTACGAGCAGTACTTC.

Many counts were recorded for this clonotype. The chain carries TRBV5-5 and TRBJ2-5; D tentatively fits TRBD1 or TRBD2 (5 bases each). The germline CDR1 and CDR2 sequences are SGHKS and YYEKEE (reference sequence). The V end lost 2 bases, the J end lost 6 bases, and 17 bases lay between the germline ends. This CDR3 is built from 15 residues. The CDR3 sequence is CASSLGLRGEQTQYF. In DNA form, the CDR3 reads TGTGCCAGCAGCTTAGGTTTGCGAGGGGAACAGACCCAGTACTTC. The full variable domain, completed using reference TRBV5-5 and TRBJ2-5, is DAGVTQSPTHLIKTRGQQVTLRCSPISGHKSVSWYQQVLGQGPQFIFQYYEKEERGRGNFPDRFSARQFPNYSSELNVNALLLGDSALYLCASSLGLRGEQTQYFGPGTRLLVL.

This clonotype was seen at least ten times. This chain joins TRBV5-5 and TRBJ2-5, with D uncertain. CDR3 size: 13 residues. In germline, CDR1 is SGHKS, CDR2 YYEKEE (reference sequence). The V gene lost 1 base and the J gene lost 6 bases, with 10 bases spanning the gap. The CDR3 protein is CASSLRTPQTQYF. The CDR3 DNA follows: TGTGCCAGCAGCTTGAGGACGCCACAGACCCAGTACTTC.

This clonotype occurred many times. This rearrangement joins TRBV20-1 to TRBJ1-4; 9 nucleotides line up with TRBD1. The CDR3 is 15 amino acids. V dropped 1 base and J dropped 5; count of bases not matched to a gene: 5. Germline V gene data show CDR1 as DFQATT and CDR2 as SNEGSKA (reference sequence). The CDR3: CSARARGQGNEKLFF. DNA for the CDR3: TGCAGTGCTAGAGCAAGAGGACAGGGGAATGAAAAACTGTTTTTT.